This TCR beta chain emerged from a study of blood T cell repertoires in COVID-19. Study-level information: The origin of the acute and convalescent COVID-19 samples was the United States, Italy and Spain.

Per the study methods: Amplification of reference gene primers provided the estimated nucleated cell counts. Clones were read by immunoSEQ multiplex PCR, and TCRdb kept only the in-frame ones, dropping some. The DNA gave D and trimming, while V, J and clone size come from that table. The sample includes fewer than 70,000 clones, 70% to 90% of them seen just once. This CDR3 contains 15 residues. CDR1 is MNHNS, CDR2 SASEGT, per germline. The germline V and J ends were trimmed by 3 bases and 1 base, with 11 bases remaining between them. The specimen was peripheral blood. V gene TRBV6-1 combines with J gene TRBJ2-3; D uncertain. The clonotype originates from a man aged 60-69 years with active or convalescent COVID-19. CDR3 in amino acids: CASSERWSGTDTQYF. The CDR3 bases are TGTGCCAGCAGTGAGAGGTGGTCGGGCACAGATACGCAGTATTTT.